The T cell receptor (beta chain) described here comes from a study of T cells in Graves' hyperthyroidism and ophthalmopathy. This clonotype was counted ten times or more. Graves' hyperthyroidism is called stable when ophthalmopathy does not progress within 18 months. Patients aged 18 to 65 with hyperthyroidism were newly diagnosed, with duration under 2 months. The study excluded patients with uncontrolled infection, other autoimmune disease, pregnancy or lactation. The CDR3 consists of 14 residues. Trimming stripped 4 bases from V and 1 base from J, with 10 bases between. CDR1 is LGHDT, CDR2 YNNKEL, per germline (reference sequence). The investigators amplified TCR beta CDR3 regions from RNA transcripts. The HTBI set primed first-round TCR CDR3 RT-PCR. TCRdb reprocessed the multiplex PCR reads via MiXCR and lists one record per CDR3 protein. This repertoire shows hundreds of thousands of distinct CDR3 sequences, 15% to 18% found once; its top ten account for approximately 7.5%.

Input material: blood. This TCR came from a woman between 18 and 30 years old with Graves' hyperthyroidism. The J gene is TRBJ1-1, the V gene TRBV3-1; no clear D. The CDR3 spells CASSLRATNTEAFF. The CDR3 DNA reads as TGTGCCAGCAGCCTGAGGGCCACGAACACTGAAGCTTTCTTT.